A selection of T cell receptor beta chains follows, all from one sample in a study of identical twins. TCRdb recomputed calls from the 5' RACE reads with MiXCR, one row per CDR3 protein. This sample carries around 370,000 distinct CDR3 sequences, roughly 9% of them seen once, and the ten largest clones take under 9.5%. Sample: naive T cells sorted from blood. These receptors were collected from a woman aged 45-60 years in good health. Each CDR3 is given with its conserved first and last residue. D genes are given only for firm matches. Rows give clone size only sometimes, using once, few, many, or a class for an expanded clone.

DNA	CDR3	size	D	V	J
TGTGCCAAGACGAGAGCGAACACCGGGGAGCTGTTTTTT	CAKTRANTGELFF	NA	NA	TRBV2	TRBJ2-2
TGCGCCAGCAGCTCGACTAGCGGGAATATCTATGAGCAGTTCTTC	CASSSTSGNIYEQFF	NA	TRBD2	TRBV5-1	TRBJ2-1
TGTGCCACCACCGGGCCTCTTAGAGTAATTCCCCTCCACTTT	CATTGPLRVIPLHF	NA	NA	TRBV15	TRBJ1-6
TGTGCCAGCAGTTTATTTGGGGGCTCCTACGAGCAGTACTTC	CASSLFGGSYEQYF	many	NA	TRBV12-3/TRBV12-4	TRBJ2-7
TGTGCCAGCAGTTTACCCGGGACTAGCGGTGCCTACGAGCAGTACTTC	CASSLPGTSGAYEQYF	few	TRBD2	TRBV28	TRBJ2-7
TGTGCCAGCAGCCAAGAGATAGCGGGGGGCACAGATACGCAGTATTTT	CASSQEIAGGTDTQYF	few	TRBD2	TRBV4-2	TRBJ2-3
TGTGCCAGCAGTTTGTTCGGGAATGAGCAGTTCTTC	CASSLFGNEQFF	many	NA	TRBV12-3/TRBV12-4	TRBJ2-1
TGTGCCAGCAGGGGCGGCTGGGCTGAAGCTTTCTTT	CASRGGWAEAFF	few	NA	TRBV6-6	TRBJ1-1
TGTGCCAGCAGCGAAGGGGGAAGGGGGACAACTAATGAAAAACTGTTTTTT	CASSEGGRGTTNEKLFF	few	NA	TRBV4-2	TRBJ1-4
TGCGCCAGCAGCTTCAGGCATGAGCAGTTCTTC	CASSFRHEQFF	NA	NA	TRBV5-1	TRBJ2-1
TGCAGTGCTAACTCCGGGACAAAAAATGAGCAGTTCTTC	CSANSGTKNEQFF	NA	NA	TRBV20-1	TRBJ2-1
TGCAGTGCTAGTATTACCGGTAATGAAAAACTGTTTTTT	CSASITGNEKLFF	many	NA	TRBV20-1	TRBJ1-4
TGTGCCAGCAGCTTACCCCGGGTAACAGATACGCAGTATTTT	CASSLPRVTDTQYF	NA	NA	TRBV7-8	TRBJ2-3
TGCAGCGTTGTGTGGTTAGCGGGAGGTTACACAGATACGCAGTATTTT	CSVVWLAGGYTDTQYF	NA	TRBD2	TRBV29-1	TRBJ2-3
TGCGCCAGCAGCCCTACAGGGCATCAGCCCCAGCATTTT	CASSPTGHQPQHF	NA	NA	TRBV5-1	TRBJ1-5
TGCGCCAGCAGCTTGGATCTAGCGTACACCTCACAGTTCTTC	CASSLDLAYTSQFF	few	NA	TRBV5-1	TRBJ2-1
TGTGCCAGCAGCCTGAGACAGGACAATGAGCAGTTCTTC	CASSLRQDNEQFF	few	NA	TRBV7-9	TRBJ2-1